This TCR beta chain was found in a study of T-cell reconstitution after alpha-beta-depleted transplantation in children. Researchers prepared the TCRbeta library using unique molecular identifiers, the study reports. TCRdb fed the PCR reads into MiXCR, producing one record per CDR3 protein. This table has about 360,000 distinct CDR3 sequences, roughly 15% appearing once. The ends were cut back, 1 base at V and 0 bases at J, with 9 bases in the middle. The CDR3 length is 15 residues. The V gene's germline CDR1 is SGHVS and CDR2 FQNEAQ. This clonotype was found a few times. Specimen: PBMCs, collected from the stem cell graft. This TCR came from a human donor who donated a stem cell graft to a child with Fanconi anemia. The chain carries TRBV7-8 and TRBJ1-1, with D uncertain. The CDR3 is CASSLGLGMNTEAFF. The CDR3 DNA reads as TGTGCCAGCAGCTTAGGGTTGGGGATGAACACTGAAGCTTTCTTT.